Sequencing of this T cell receptor (beta chain) was carried out in a study of T cells in Graves' hyperthyroidism and ophthalmopathy. Study context: Pretreatment peripheral blood was obtained at initial diagnosis.

This clonotype was detected ten times or more. Authors of the study amplified TCR beta CDR3 regions from RNA transcripts. Using the HTBI primer set, a first-round RT-PCR was run on the TCR CDR3. TCRdb independently ran MiXCR on the multiplex PCR reads; one entry per CDR3 protein. Of 300,000 to 350,000 distinct CDR3 sequences listed, around 13% are singletons. V gave up 3 bases and J gave up 1 base, with 9 bases separating them. In germline, CDR1 is SNHLY, CDR2 FYNNEI. The CDR3 is 14 amino acids. The receptor's source is a woman in her thirties with Graves' hyperthyroidism. The V and J genes are TRBV2 and TRBJ1-1; no definite D call. The specimen was blood. The CDR3 DNA is TGTGCCAGCAGTGATATCTTGGGGAACACTGAAGCTTTCTTT. It specifies CASSDILGNTEAFF.